The 8 T cell receptor beta chains reported below all come from one sample, sequenced in a study of OX40 agonist ivuxolimab in advanced cancers. Generated by immunoSEQ multiplex PCR, the TCRdb table keeps only in-frame clones and is missing some. The sample has about 86,000 clones, about 83% seen once; the top ten hold approximately 1.5%. The specimen was CD4+ or CD8+ T cells sorted from blood, collected in a trial of the OX40 agonist ivuxolimab. Receptors originate from an adult with an advanced solid tumor such as melanoma, head and neck, liver or kidney cancer.

The chain couples TRBV10-3 to TRBJ2-3; 13 bases align to TRBD2. V dropped 7 bases and J dropped 5; count of bases not matched to a gene: 9. The CDR3 runs to 16 residues. CDR1 and CDR2 from the germline V gene are ENHRY and SYGVKD. The CDR3 nucleotides are TGTGCCATCAATTCACTAGCGGGAGGGCCTCAAGATACGCAGTATTTT. Translating gives CAINSLAGGPQDTQYF.

The rearrangement joins TRBV7-9 to TRBJ2-3, with 8 bases matching TRBD1. CDR1 is SEHNR, CDR2 FQNEAQ, per germline (reference sequence). V was pared by 3 bases and J by 2 bases, with 4 bases of the junction left unmatched. This CDR3 region has 15 residues. The CDR3 here is CASSLTGVNTDTQYF. The CDR3 region has the DNA TGTGCCAGCAGCTTGACAGGGGTGAACACAGATACGCAGTATTTT.

This clone has more than one count but fewer than ten. This chain links TRBV11-2 with TRBJ2-1; no clear D. V lost 3 bases and J lost 9, with 6 bases in between. The CDR3 is 11 amino acids. Germline V gene lookup returns CDR1 SGHAT and CDR2 FQNNGV. The CDR3: CASSFVTEQFF. The CDR3 DNA reads as TGTGCCAGCAGCTTCGTAACTGAGCAGTTCTTC. The full variable domain, completed using reference TRBV11-2 and TRBJ2-1, is EAGVAQSPRYKIIEKRQSVAFWCNPISGHATLYWYQQILGQGPKLLIQFQNNGVVDDSQLPKDRFSAERLKGVDSTLKIQPAKLEDSAVYLCASSFVTEQFFGPGTRLTVL.

The CDR3 region has the DNA TGTGCCAGCAGTCCCCGGGGGACTGAAGCTTTCTTT. Its protein is CASSPRGTEAFF. The genes are TRBV28 and TRBJ1-1; D is possibly TRBD1 (5 bases). Trimming shortened V by 5 bases and J by 5 bases, and 9 bases separated the two germline ends. Germline V CDR1 and CDR2: MDHEN, SYDVKM. The CDR3 spans 12 residues.

The chain links TRBV6-4 to TRBJ2-1; the match to TRBD2 covers 12 bases. The CDR3 runs to 14 residues. V shed 8 bases, J shed 8 bases, and the junction held 7 bases outside the gene matches. The V gene's germline CDR1 is MRHNA and CDR2 SNTAGT. CDR3 DNA: TGTGCCAGCGGAGTACTAGCGGGGGGCCATGAGCAGTTCTTC. It translates to CASGVLAGGHEQFF.

The chain links TRBV7-2 to TRBJ2-3; 7 positions match TRBD2. Trimming removed 5 bases from V and 6 bases from J; junction bases left unmatched: 5. Germline V gene lookup returns CDR1 SGHTA and CDR2 FQGNSA. The CDR3 totals 13 residues. Here the CDR3 reads CASSLREGDTQYF. The DNA for the CDR3 is TGTGCCAGCAGCCTTAGGGAGGGGGATACGCAGTATTTT.

This clone was observed a few times. The chain has TRBV5-1 and TRBJ1-1; weak D call: TRBD1 (5 bases). Trimming took off 4 bases at V and 2 bases at J, with 9 bases between the two ends. The CDR3 consists of 13 residues. Germline CDR1 is SGHRS and CDR2 is YFSETQ. CDR3 in DNA: TGCGCCAGCAGCCAGGGCCTTAACACTGAAGCTTTCTTT. Translating it yields CASSQGLNTEAFF. Full variable domain (outside the CDR3, taken from reference TRBV5-1 and TRBJ1-1): KAGVTQTPRYLIKTRGQQVTLSCSPISGHRSVSWYQQTPGQGLQFLFEYFSETQRNKGNFPGRFSGRQFSNSRSEMNVSTLELGDSALYLCASSQGLNTEAFFGQGTRLTVV.

The V gene is TRBV7-9, the J gene TRBJ2-1, with D maybe TRBD1 (6 bases). V was cut by 5 bases and J by 1 base, with 21 bases left in between. CDR3 length equals 18 residues. Germline lookup yields CDR1 SEHNR and CDR2 FQNEAQ (reference sequence). The chain's CDR3 is CASSRTGIRGDSYNEQFF. CDR3 DNA sequence: TGTGCCAGCAGCCGAACCGGGATCAGGGGCGATTCCTACAATGAGCAGTTCTTC.